Listed below are T cell receptor beta chains from one sample, sequenced in a study of identical twins. MiXCR, run by TCRdb on the 5' RACE reads, gives a single entry per CDR3 protein. The table has fewer than 900,000 distinct CDR3 sequences, 21% seen once. These same records also appear under a second study, on T cells expressing NK-cell markers.

Sequenced sample: PBMCs. Receptors originate from a young woman in good health. Both conserved end residues are part of each CDR3. The D gene is left open where the match is weak. Size is omitted from some rows. Given values are once, few, many or a class for expanded clones.

>.|TRBJ2-7|TRBV7-6|.
TGTGCCAGCAGCCCAGAAACAGGAATCACCTACGAGCAGTACTTC
CASSPETGITYEQYF
>TRBD2|TRBJ2-1|TRBV20-1|.
TGCAGTGCTAGAGATTGGCAAGCGGGAGATCTATACAATGAGCAGTTCTTC
CSARDWQAGDLYNEQFF
>.|TRBJ2-2|TRBV12-3/TRBV12-4|many
TGTGCCAGCAGTAGGACGGGTAACACCGGGGAGCTGTTTTTT
CASSRTGNTGELFF
>.|TRBJ2-3|TRBV5-1|.
TGCGCCAGCAGCACGAAAGGGAGCACAGATACGCAGTATTTT
CASSTKGSTDTQYF
>.|TRBJ2-7|TRBV6-1|.
TGTGCCAGCAGTCCAGGGCCCCCCTCCCACTACGAGCAGTACTTC
CASSPGPPSHYEQYF
>.|TRBJ1-1|TRBV29-1|few
TGCAGCGCTAATTACCCTGAAGCTTTCTTT
CSANYPEAFF
>.|TRBJ2-2|TRBV29-1|few
TGCAGCGTTGACTACGGGAGAGGAACCGGGGAGCTGTTTTTT
CSVDYGRGTGELFF
>TRBD2|TRBJ2-1|TRBV29-1|.
TGCAGCGTGCCCCGGACTAGCGGGAATGAGCAGTTCTTC
CSVPRTSGNEQFF
>TRBD2|TRBJ2-2|TRBV7-9|once
TGTGCCAGCAGCTCGGCGGGAGGACATCGGACCGGGGAGCTGTTTTTT
CASSSAGGHRTGELFF
>TRBD2|TRBJ2-3|TRBV4-3|few
TGCGCCAGCAGCCAGACGGGACTAGCGGGAGATACGCAGTATTTT
CASSQTGLAGDTQYF
>.|TRBJ2-3|TRBV7-2|few
TGTGCCAGCAGCTTAGTGCCGGCAGCAGATACGCAGTATTTT
CASSLVPAADTQYF
>TRBD1|TRBJ2-7|TRBV29-1|.
TGCAGCGTTCAACGGACAGGGAACGAGCAGTACTTC
CSVQRTGNEQYF
>.|TRBJ2-1|TRBV29-1|many
TGCAGCGTCCTCACTAGTGACTACAATGAGCAGTTCTTC
CSVLTSDYNEQFF
>.|TRBJ1-1|TRBV13|.
TGTGCCAGCAGCTTAGGCAAGGACCGCATGAACACTGAAGCTTTCTTT
CASSLGKDRMNTEAFF
>TRBD2|TRBJ2-1|TRBV5-1|.
TGCGCCAGCAGGGCCGCCGGGACTAGCGGGGATGAGCAGTTCTTC
CASRAAGTSGDEQFF
>.|TRBJ2-5|TRBV29-1|few
TGCAGCGTTAGTCCCACGACCCAAGAGACCCAGTACTTC
CSVSPTTQETQYF
>.|TRBJ2-7|TRBV27|few
TGTGCCAGCAGTTTAAGTGGGAGTATCTACGAGCAGTACTTC
CASSLSGSIYEQYF
>.|TRBJ1-2|TRBV5-1|.
TGCGCCAGCAGCTTGGGTGCGACTTCCCAAGAGGGTGGCTACACCTTC
CASSLGATSQEGGYTF
>.|TRBJ2-3|TRBV20-1|few
TGCAGTGCTAGAGCGGGATTCAGCACAGATACGCAGTATTTT
CSARAGFSTDTQYF
>.|TRBJ1-6|TRBV20-1|many
TGCAGTGCCCAACCGGAGACAATCACACCCCTCCACTTT
CSAQPETITPLHF
>.|TRBJ2-5|TRBV7-2|.
TGTGCCAGCAGCTTCTGGACGGAAGAGACCAAGTACTTC
CASSFWTEETKYF